This TCR beta chain came from a study of shared clonotypes between healthy human individuals (dated by TCRdb to 2019 to 2021). Some background on the complete study: The cohort included a few men and a couple of women between 18 and 49 years of age. The study deeply sequenced blood TCR repertoires of five healthy adults to estimate repertoire size and the extent of clonotype sharing between individuals. For each donor, CD4 naive and CD4 memory were each run on three plates, CD8 naive on two plates, and CD8 memory on one plate. Different laboratories and diverse techniques were used to prepare libraries and sequence TCR repertoires, to increase sequencing depth and limit assay-specific biases. Each donor's leukapheresis produced roughly between roughly 0.85 and 9.5 billion PBMCs.

Trimming takes 7 bases from V and 0 bases from J, and the germline ends sit 13 bases apart. Based on the germline V gene, the CDR1 and CDR2 sequences are MDHEN and SYDVKM. There are 15 amino acids in the CDR3, from cysteine to phenylalanine inclusive. Solely the CDR3 DNA is kept, with 45 bases framed from the first base. This clone was observed once. The target of this receptor is not known. No qualities accompany the bases; no much larger clone lies one base away. Using the deep immunoSEQ assay, multiplex PCR amplified TCR CDR3 regions from genomic DNA. For each cell subset, the extracted genomic DNA was distributed evenly across all wells of several immunoSEQ 96-well plates, and each plate served as one replicate. For sorted subsets, roughly 190 ng of genomic DNA, equivalent to about 30,000 T cell genomes, went into each replicate PCR. Purified libraries were quantified with a Qubit 3.0 fluorometer, sized on a Bioanalyzer 2100, and re-quantified with the KAPA Library Quantification kit. Each immunoSEQ 96-well plate was sequenced on its own single-read 150-cycle Illumina NextSeq 550 flow cell. The original pipeline was this. The immunoSEQ output contained only junctional sequences without quality scores, so filtering could not match that applied to full-length reads. Sequences were annotated with PyIR, a Python wrapper for IgBLAST v1.9, using IMGT germline references to assign V/J genes and CDR3. Reads were filtered out if the reads had weak V/J assignments (E-value above 1e-6), no CDR3, stop codons, out-of-frame junctions, or ambiguous translated residues. V3J clonotypes were defined as sequences sharing an identical inferred V gene, J gene, and CDR3 amino acid sequence. Percentage overlap between repertoires was computed as shared unique clonotypes divided by the size of the smaller repertoire. Repertoire richness was assessed with RTK rarefaction, the Chao1 estimator, and Recon v2.1 estimates of unobserved clonotypes. For all TCRbeta clonotypes obtained by the gDNA method from a few donors, generation probabilities were computed with OLGA. TCRdb took over this immuneACCESS table, retaining in-frame rearrangements with V and J assigned. Such tables are incomplete; in checked studies, under half of the missing clones stem from an unresolved V gene, and the remainder is unexplained. That table supplies the V and J calls and clone size; D and trimming were determined from the DNA. The sample table shows around 720,000 clones, and around three quarters are seen once. Around 1.8% of the sample is held by the ten biggest clonotypes.

Donors were healthy HIV-negative adults with no recently reported acute infections or vaccinations. Every donor was a Caucasian adult living in Nashville, Tennessee, USA. Magnetic negative selection was used to enrich CD4+ T cells, after which naive cells were positively selected on CD45RA and the negative fraction became the memory subset. Blood was obtained by leukapheresis, after which PBMCs were separated by Ficoll-Histopaque density gradient centrifugation and cryopreserved in liquid nitrogen vapor phase. Analytical flow cytometry was used to check the purity and quantity of every magnetically sorted T cell population. Genomic DNA was isolated from each sorted fraction and quantified by UV absorbance on a Nanodrop 2000c. Study-wide findings and limitations: Clonotypes shared by all four sorted-subset donors showed higher generation probabilities than non-shared clonotypes. About 4.5% of naive CD4, 3.5% of naive CD8, 2.3% of memory CD4, and 0.35% to 0.5% of memory CD8 clonotypes were shared across several donors. The genetic and exposure-history diversity represented was limited by the small number of donors. Even with the large sequencing depth, rarefaction of the sorted-subset datasets indicated that sequencing was incomplete. Larger estimated clonotype richness was generally found for naive subsets than for memory subsets. Sampling was limited to blood, and TCR repertoires in tissue likely differ from TCR repertoires in blood. Based on pairwise subsampling, the degree of clonotype sharing among donors was expected to be affected by sequencing depth.

The sequence is built from TRBV28 and TRBJ1-5; no D gene call is confident. This clonotype was obtained from a young woman in good health. Sequencing was performed on memory CD4+ T cells sorted from blood. Read against the paper, the sample's cell subset or site label means: CD45RA-negative fraction. CDR3 protein: CASKPWADSNQPQHF. At the DNA level, the sequence is TGTGCCAGCAAACCATGGGCAGATAGCAATCAGCCCCAGCATTTT.